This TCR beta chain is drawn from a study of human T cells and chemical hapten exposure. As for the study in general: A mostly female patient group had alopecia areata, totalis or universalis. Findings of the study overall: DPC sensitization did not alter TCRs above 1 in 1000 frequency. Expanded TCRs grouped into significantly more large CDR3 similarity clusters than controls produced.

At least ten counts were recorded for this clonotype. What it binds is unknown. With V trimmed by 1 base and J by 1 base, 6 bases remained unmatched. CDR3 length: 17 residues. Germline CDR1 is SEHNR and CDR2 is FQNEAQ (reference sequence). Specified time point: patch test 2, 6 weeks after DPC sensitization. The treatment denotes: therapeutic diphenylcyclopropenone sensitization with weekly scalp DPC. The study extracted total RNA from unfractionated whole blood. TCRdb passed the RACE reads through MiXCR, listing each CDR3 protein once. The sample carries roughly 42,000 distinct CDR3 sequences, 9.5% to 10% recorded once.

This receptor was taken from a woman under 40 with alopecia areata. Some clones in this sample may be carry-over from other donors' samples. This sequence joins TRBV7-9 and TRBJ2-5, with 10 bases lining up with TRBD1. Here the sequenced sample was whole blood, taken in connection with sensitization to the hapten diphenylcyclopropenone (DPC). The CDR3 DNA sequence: TGTGCCAGCAGCTTAGGCCCGGGGGACAGGGGCCAAGAGACCCAGTACTTC. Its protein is CASSLGPGDRGQETQYF.